This T cell receptor beta chain is from a study of post-analysis software for immune sequencing data. As for the study in general: The courses of disease that were included comprised relapsing-remitting, secondary progressive and progressive-relapsing multiple sclerosis. Study-level results: Among roughly 5 TRBV segments more frequent in patients than controls were TRBV5-6, TRBV5-1 and TRBV20-1. Normalized Chao1 diversity in multiple sclerosis patients fell significantly below that of controls. Samples prepared in the same batch strongly co-clustered by F measure.

The CDR3 runs 15 residues. Losses at the gene ends were 6 bases for V and 4 bases for J; bases not matched to a gene: 7. The V gene's germline CDR1 is MDHEN and CDR2 SYDVKM. With respect to this clonotype: The antigen remains undetermined.

Unique molecular identifiers featured in each of the TCR beta cDNA libraries. In TCRdb, the PCR reads were re-called with MiXCR into one record per CDR3 protein. The data contain 400,000 to 500,000 distinct CDR3 sequences, 35% to 45% of them seen just once; the ten biggest clones take up 6% to 9%. Sequencing input: blood. This receptor was taken from a girl aged 2-15 years with multiple sclerosis. J is TRBJ2-3 and V is TRBV28; 10 bases align to TRBD2. The CDR3 here is CASRNSGGPPDTQYF. The CDR3 DNA follows: TGTGCCAGCAGGAATAGCGGGGGGCCTCCAGATACGCAGTATTTT.